This TCR beta chain was recovered during a study of graft-versus-host responses after intestinal transplantation. As for the study in general: Isolated intestinal, liver-intestinal, or multivisceral transplants were what recipients had.

Trimming cost V 2 bases and J 0 bases, with 16 bases left between them. The CDR3 has 17 amino acids. Germline CDR1 is KGHSH and CDR2 is LQKENI. Worth noting for this clone: Antigen specificity is unknown.

Intraepithelial and lamina propria lymphocytes were released after the graft tissue was processed. Study-wide results and caveats: Declining HvG levels early post-transplant were linked to peak circulating GvH clone levels. Recipient marrow harbored GvH clones, some of which surfaced first in ileum or blood. High graft-versus-host to host-versus-graft clonal ratios were seen in allografts of patients with graft-donor T cell macrochimerism.

This table comes from immunoSEQ multiplex PCR, and its TCRdb copy is limited to in-frame clones, with some not included. The sample records around 3,600 clones, around 70% being singletons. The V call is TRBV18, the J call TRBJ1-1, with a possible D match to TRBD1 (5 bases). The receptor comes from a human patient who received an intestinal transplant, so some T cells may come from the graft donor. The sequencing used ileum tissue, collected approximately 32 months after intestinal transplantation. The CDR3 spells CASSPSLAGMMNTEAFF. DNA for the CDR3: TGTGCCAGCTCACCAAGTTTGGCAGGGATGATGAACACTGAAGCTTTCTTT.